This TCR beta chain came from a study of shared clonotypes between healthy human individuals. The study, taken as a whole, reports: Estimated clonotype richness was generally higher in naive than memory subsets.

Generated by immunoSEQ multiplex PCR, the TCRdb table keeps only in-frame clones and is missing some. The sample lists a few million clones; approximately 96% were seen once. Memory CD4+ cells were the fraction left after CD45RA+ naive selection. V was trimmed by 7 bases and J by 4 bases, leaving 10 bases between them. This CDR3 spans 12 amino acids. Germline CDR1 MDHEN, CDR2 SYDVKM. Note on this clone: Its antigen remains unknown. Other DNA sequences in this sample translate to the same CDR3.

Input material: naive CD4+ T cells sorted from blood. Subset indicated: CD45RA+ positively selected. The genes are TRBV28 and TRBJ2-5; weak D call: TRBD2 (5 bases). The TCR comes from a young man in good health. The CDR3 spells CASTRGGETQYF. In DNA form, the CDR3 reads TGTGCCAGCACCCGGGGTGGAGAGACCCAGTACTTC.